Below, 11 T cell receptor beta chains from the same sample are listed, as sequenced in a study of blood T cells in healthy people across ages. With a J-beta primer mix and a sample-barcoded 5' primer, a second PCR ran about 7 to 11 cycles. A single record per CDR3 protein comes from TCRdb applying MiXCR to the 5' RACE reads. The data contain around 800,000 distinct CDR3 sequences, about 62% of them seen just once; the ten biggest clones take up 25% to 30%. The source material was blood. The receptors stem from a man aged 25 to 40 in good health.

This chain joins TRBV10-3 and TRBJ2-7; 7 bases line up with TRBD1. V shed 10 bases and J 2 bases; nucleotides not matched to a gene: 8. The length of the CDR3 is 13 residues. In germline, CDR1 is ENHRY, CDR2 SYGVKD. Here the CDR3 reads CATSGTVPYEQYF. As DNA, the CDR3 is TGTGCCACCTCCGGGACAGTTCCCTACGAGCAGTACTTC.

This clonotype was counted only a few times. This chain uses TRBV12-3 or TRBV12-4 with TRBJ2-4, with 7 positions matching TRBD2. The end of the DNA is better explained by TRBJ2-7, so the J call may be wrong. The CDR3 covers 16 residues. The CDR3 DNA sequence: TGTGCCAGCAGTCCCCCCGGAGGGAGGGAAGGCTACGAGCAGTACTTC. This sequence encodes CASSPPGGREGYEQYF.

This clonotype is classed as medium-sized. The chain links TRBV5-1 to TRBJ2-5; D gene unclear. The germline CDR1 and CDR2 sequences are SGHRS and YFSETQ. The CDR3 is made up of 14 amino acids. Between the trimmed V and J ends, which lost 0 bases and 7 bases, there was a span of 13 bases. The CDR3 DNA reads TGCGCCAGCAGCTTGGAGCCTGGTTTGGGGACCCAGTACTTC. Residues: CASSLEPGLGTQYF. Variable domain in full (rest from reference TRBV5-1 and TRBJ2-5): KAGVTQTPRYLIKTRGQQVTLSCSPISGHRSVSWYQQTPGQGLQFLFEYFSETQRNKGNFPGRFSGRQFSNSRSEMNVSTLELGDSALYLCASSLEPGLGTQYFGPGTRLLVL.

This clonotype has only one observation. V gene TRBV3-1 combines with J gene TRBJ1-1; tentative D call: TRBD1 (5 bases). This CDR3 is 16 amino acids long. Germline V CDR1 and CDR2: LGHDT, YNNKEL (reference sequence). Deletions cut 1 base from V and 7 bases from J, with 19 bases between. The CDR3 loop reads CASSQARGTTLGEAFF. The CDR3 DNA follows: TGTGCCAGCAGCCAAGCCCGAGGGACTACCTTGGGTGAAGCTTTCTTT.

This rearrangement joins TRBV27 to TRBJ1-5, with 8 bases lining up with TRBD1. V lost 5 bases and J lost 7; bases outside the gene matches: 7. This CDR3 is 14 amino acids long. Per germline, CDR1 MNHEY and CDR2 SMNVEV (reference sequence). In DNA form, the CDR3 reads TGTGCCAGCAGTCCGGACAGGGAAGAGCAGCCCCAGCATTTT. Its protein is CASSPDREEQPQHF.

This chain joins TRBV5-1 and TRBJ2-7, with D possibly being TRBD1 (6 bases). With 0 bases removed from V and 0 bases from J, the gap between germline ends came to 10 bases. Germline V gene lookup returns CDR1 SGHRS and CDR2 YFSETQ. The CDR3 sequence is 15 residues long. CDR3: CASSLGQAISYEQYF. The CDR3 DNA is TGCGCCAGCAGCTTGGGACAGGCTATCTCCTACGAGCAGTACTTC.

V and J are TRBV6-1 and TRBJ1-2; D possibly corresponds to TRBD1 (5 bases). V was cut by 6 bases and J by 3 bases, with 17 bases left in between. This CDR3 comprises 15 residues. The V gene's germline CDR1 is MNHNS and CDR2 SASEGT. CDR3 region: CASSLETWGDYGYTF. In nucleotides, the CDR3 is TGTGCCAGCAGCCTCGAGACTTGGGGGGACTATGGCTACACCTTC.

The V call is TRBV7-9, the J call TRBJ2-3; perhaps TRBD2 as D (6 bases). Trimming left V 5 bases short and J 6 bases short, with 15 bases between. Per the germline V gene, CDR1 is SEHNR and CDR2 is FQNEAQ (reference sequence). The CDR3 runs to 14 residues. The CDR3 loop reads CASSPRRDWDTQYF. The CDR3 coding sequence is TGTGCCAGCAGCCCGCGGCGGGACTGGGATACGCAGTATTTT.

The chain couples TRBV2 to TRBJ1-2; 7 positions agree with TRBD1. V was pared by 4 bases and J by 1 base, with 6 bases of the junction left unmatched. The germline V gene encodes CDR1 SNHLY and CDR2 FYNNEI. This CDR3 contains 15 residues. Here the CDR3 reads CASSVGTDRNYGYTF. In DNA, the CDR3 is TGTGCCAGCAGTGTCGGGACAGACCGTAACTATGGCTACACCTTC.

The CDR3: CASSQDWSATSGGGKTQYF. Here the CDR3 DNA reads TGCGCCAGCAGCCAAGATTGGAGCGCGACTAGCGGGGGGGGGAAGACCCAGTACTTC. This sequence joins TRBV4-3 and TRBJ2-5, with 14 bases identical to TRBD2. Trimming at V came to 0 bases and at J to 6 bases, leaving 12 bases not matched to a gene. CDR1 and CDR2 (germline): LGHNA, YSLEER. The CDR3 loop spans 19 amino acids.

The chain combines TRBV4-2 with TRBJ2-7; 9 bases fit TRBD1. The CDR3 runs to 16 residues. Trimming cost V 0 bases and J 0 bases; bases outside gene matches: 3. CDR1 is LGHNA, CDR2 YNFKEQ, per germline. CDR3 DNA: TGTGCCAGCAGCCAAGAGACAGGGGGGGCCTCCTACGAGCAGTACTTC. Its protein product is CASSQETGGASYEQYF.